The 14 T cell receptor beta chains below come from one sample, sequenced in a study of cytomegalovirus exposure and HLA in healthy donors. The PCR employed 60 Vbeta primers together with 13 Jbeta primers. Clones were read by immunoSEQ multiplex PCR, and TCRdb kept only the in-frame ones, dropping some. The repertoire includes some 130,000 clones, 70% to 80% of them detected once, and 1.5% to 2.5% sits in the top ten. The specimen sequenced was PBMCs. All receptors come from a man between 18 and 35 years old in good health and CMV-seronegative.

The chain uses TRBV7-8 and TRBJ1-4; TRBD1 aligns across 10 bases. CDR1 SGHVS and CDR2 FQNEAQ come from the germline V gene. V lost 4 bases to trimming and J lost 5 bases; unmatched junction nucleotides: 4. This CDR3 is 15 amino acids long. The CDR3, as DNA: TGTGCCAGCAGCTCAGACAGGGGGCAAAATGAAAAACTGTTTTTT. It translates to CASSSDRGQNEKLFF.

The V and J genes are TRBV7-9 and TRBJ2-3; 8 positions match TRBD1. Germline V lookup: CDR1 SEHNR, CDR2 FQNEAQ (reference sequence). The V segment lost 7 bases and the J segment 4 bases; nucleotides outside the gene matches: 4. CDR3 length: 13 residues. The CDR3 protein is CASTPTGADTQYF. The CDR3 nucleotides read TGTGCCAGCACACCGACAGGGGCAGATACGCAGTATTTT.

The chain joins TRBV10-1 to TRBJ2-5; 8 bases line up with TRBD2. Looked up from germline, CDR1 is WNHNN and CDR2 is SYGVQD (reference sequence). V was clipped by 0 bases and J by 5 bases; unmatched bases: 8. The length of the CDR3 is 16 residues. CDR3 loop: CASSESPAGAWETQYF. The CDR3 DNA is TGCGCCAGCAGTGAGTCACCAGCGGGAGCATGGGAGACCCAGTACTTC.

The CDR3 spells CASREGLAVSYEQYF. CDR3 nucleotides: TGCGCCAGCAGAGAGGGACTAGCGGTCTCCTACGAGCAGTACTTC. The rearrangement joins TRBV5-1 to TRBJ2-7; 11 bases are a match to TRBD2. V lost 5 bases to trimming and J lost 0 bases; unmatched junction nucleotides: 4. CDR1 SGHRS and CDR2 YFSETQ come from the germline V gene. The CDR3 covers 15 residues.

The CDR3 region is CAITDGQGGYGYTF. As DNA, the CDR3 is TGTGCCATCACGGACGGACAGGGAGGGTATGGCTACACCTTC. The V gene is TRBV28, the J gene TRBJ1-2, with 8 bases that match TRBD1. With V trimmed by 10 bases and J by 5 bases, 12 bases remained unmatched. Germline CDR1 and CDR2: MDHEN and SYDVKM. The CDR3 sequence is 14 residues long.

This clone was counted only a few times. The chain combines TRBV27 with TRBJ2-7; TRBD2 matches 12 bases. Trimming cost V 5 bases and J 4 bases; bases outside gene matches: 6. Looked up from germline, CDR1 is MNHEY and CDR2 is SMNVEV (reference sequence). The length of the CDR3 is 15 residues. CDR3 in DNA: TGTGCCAGCAGTCAAGGACTAGCGGGGCCTTACGAGCAGTACTTC. This encodes CASSQGLAGPYEQYF.

This rearrangement joins TRBV19 to TRBJ1-1; D possibly corresponds to TRBD1 (6 bases). Germline CDR1 LNHDA, CDR2 SQIVND (reference sequence). Deletions cut 5 bases from V and 5 bases from J, with 15 bases between. The CDR3 runs to 14 residues. The CDR3 is CASSFGQKGTEAFF. CDR3 in DNA: TGTGCCAGTAGTTTCGGACAGAAGGGTACTGAAGCTTTCTTT.

This clone was seen more than once but under ten times. The chain recombines TRBV5-4 with TRBJ2-7, with D unclear. Germline CDR1 SGHNT, CDR2 YYREEE (reference sequence). The V gene lost 4 bases and the J gene lost 7 bases, with 12 bases spanning the gap. The CDR3 has 12 residues. CDR3 bases: TGTGCCAGCAGCCGACCCAAGGGAGAGCAGTACGTC. Amino acids: CASSRPKGEQYV.

The chain carries TRBV28 and TRBJ1-5; 12 nucleotides line up with TRBD1. This CDR3 has 16 amino acids. V was clipped by 5 bases and J by 7 bases; unmatched bases: 9. The germline V gene has CDR1 MDHEN and CDR2 SYDVKM. The CDR3 DNA reads as TGTGCCAGCAGTCCGCCCGGGACAGGGGGCCGACAGCCCCAGCATTTT. Its translation is CASSPPGTGGRQPQHF.

The V gene is TRBV28, the J gene TRBJ1-1; D unclear. V shed 4 bases and J shed 3 bases, with 15 bases lying between them. CDR1 is MDHEN and CDR2 is SYDVKM in the germline V gene. The CDR3 runs to 15 residues. CDR3 amino acids: CASSSSGLLDTEAFF. In DNA, the CDR3 is TGTGCCAGCAGTTCCTCCGGACTCCTCGACACTGAAGCTTTCTTT.

The genes are TRBV28 and TRBJ1-2, with 7 bases identical to TRBD1. The CDR3 totals 15 residues. Germline-derived CDR1 and CDR2 are MDHEN and SYDVKM. The V and J ends lost 2 bases and 9 bases, in that order; junction bases with no gene match: 12. The CDR3 loop is CASSLRQGGVRRYTF. In DNA, the CDR3 is TGTGCCAGCAGTTTAAGACAGGGTGGGGTCAGGCGCTACACCTTC.

The chain carries TRBV4-3 and TRBJ2-7; the match to TRBD2 covers 11 bases. Looked up from germline, CDR1 is LGHNA and CDR2 is YSLEER. V was pared by 0 bases and J by 9 bases, with 7 bases of the junction left unmatched. The CDR3 spans 15 residues. The CDR3 region is CASSQDGLAGGGQYF. In DNA form, the CDR3 reads TGCGCCAGCAGCCAAGATGGGCTAGCGGGAGGTGGGCAGTACTTC.

The table lists this clone with a count of one. This chain uses TRBV2 with TRBJ2-1; TRBD2 agrees at 9 bases. The CDR3 has 15 residues. After removal of 6 bases from V and 4 bases from J, the junction contained 7 bases not matched to a gene. Germline CDR1 reads SNHLY; CDR2 reads FYNNEI. CDR3 DNA: TGTGCCAGCAGCCCCACTAGCGGGCTTTACAATGAGCAGTTCTTC. Its protein product is CASSPTSGLYNEQFF.

The V gene is TRBV7-2, the J gene TRBJ1-6, with D unresolved. This CDR3 has 15 residues. Germline assignment: CDR1 SGHTA and CDR2 FQGNSA. V was shortened by 1 base and J by 9 bases, with 13 bases between the two germline ends. This chain's CDR3 is CASSLDAAVSSPLHF. CDR3 coding DNA: TGTGCCAGCAGCTTAGATGCGGCGGTCAGTTCACCCCTCCACTTT.